Listed here are 11 T cell receptor beta chains from one sample, sequenced in a study of regulatory T cells in long-lasting Graves disease. Time point described: persistent/refractory GD, antithyroid drugs over 5 years with positive TRAb. After RNA was extracted from PBMCs, the TCR library was made from it. Relying on iRepertoire HTBI primers and Arm-PCR of CDR3 regions, the team built TCR beta libraries. In TCRdb, the multiplex PCR reads were re-called with MiXCR into one record per CDR3 protein. This table holds hundreds of thousands of distinct CDR3 sequences, around 21% found once. This sample comprised peripheral blood mononuclear cells (PBMCs), obtained when the disease was refractory, from a patient treated with antithyroid drugs. Receptors were obtained from a female donor with Graves disease.

This clonotype was observed a few times. At one end the junction does not follow the germline gene, possibly because of a read error. The chain joins TRBV11-2 to TRBJ2-6; possibly TRBD1 or TRBD2 for D (5 bases each). The V gene's germline CDR1 is SGHAT and CDR2 FQNNGV. The CDR3 runs to 13 residues. The CDR3, as DNA: TGTGCCAGCGCCCTAGCTGGGGCCAACGTCCTGGCTTTC. Its protein is CASALAGANVLAF.

Ten or more counts support this clonotype. This sequence joins TRBV20-1 and TRBJ2-5; 10 nucleotides match TRBD2. Germline lookup yields CDR1 DFQATT and CDR2 SNEGSKA (reference sequence). This CDR3 has 16 amino acids. Germline trimming cut 0 bases from V and 5 bases from J; bases unmatched to any gene: 9. CDR3 amino acids: CSARDLLAGVRETQYF. In nucleotides, the CDR3 is TGCAGTGCTAGAGATTTGCTAGCGGGAGTTCGGGAGACCCAGTACTTC.

This clonotype was counted at least ten times. This chain uses TRBV28 with TRBJ1-4, with D possibly being TRBD1 (5 bases). The CDR3 runs to 13 residues. Trimming cost V 3 bases and J 8 bases, with 10 bases left between them. Germline loops: CDR1 MDHEN, CDR2 SYDVKM. CDR3 protein: CASSFRGKEKLFF. Written as DNA, the CDR3 is TGTGCCAGCAGTTTTCGGGGGAAAGAAAAACTGTTTTTT.

The gene calls are TRBV5-5 and TRBJ2-7; D uncertain. Germline CDR1 and CDR2: SGHKS and YYEKEE (reference sequence). The CDR3 consists of 13 residues. Trimming cost V 0 bases and J 6 bases, with 10 bases left between them. The CDR3, as DNA: TGTGCCAGCAGCTTGGCTTCTTCCCTCGAGCAGTACTTC. It codes for CASSLASSLEQYF. Together with reference TRBV5-5 and TRBJ2-7, the CDR3 gives the full variable domain: DAGVTQSPTHLIKTRGQQVTLRCSPISGHKSVSWYQQVLGQGPQFIFQYYEKEERGRGNFPDRFSARQFPNYSSELNVNALLLGDSALYLCASSLASSLEQYFGPGTRLTVT.

The chain has TRBV20-1 and TRBJ1-1; D remains unclear. The CDR3 consists of 10 residues. Per the germline V gene, CDR1 is DFQATT and CDR2 is SNEGSKA (reference sequence). CDR3: CRGEAAEAFF. The CDR3 nucleotides are TGCAGAGGTGAGGCGGCTGAAGCTTTCTTT.

This clonotype was detected many times. Here the CDR3 reads CSVGLSGWQTPGRETQYF. The CDR3 DNA reads as TGCAGCGTCGGACTTTCGGGATGGCAGACACCTGGGAGAGAGACCCAGTACTTC. The chain uses TRBV29-1 and TRBJ2-5, with D maybe TRBD2 (5 bases). Trimming took 6 bases from V and 4 from J, leaving 30 bases between them. The germline V gene encodes CDR1 SQVTM and CDR2 ANQGSEA. The CDR3 has 18 residues.

This clonotype was recorded at least ten times. The chain employs TRBV28 and TRBJ1-5; D call uncertain. V lost 10 bases to trimming and J lost 7 bases, with 14 bases between them. The V gene's germline CDR1 is MDHEN and CDR2 SYDVKM. The CDR3 covers 12 residues. The CDR3 region has the DNA TGTGCCACTGGATGGATGATGCAGCCCCAGCATTTT. It specifies CATGWMMQPQHF.

The V and J genes are TRBV19 and TRBJ1-5, with D uncertain. This CDR3 comprises 14 residues. With 3 bases removed from V and 4 bases from J, the gap between germline ends came to 10 bases. Germline values: CDR1 LNHDA, CDR2 SQIVND (reference sequence). The CDR3 nucleotides read TGTGCCAGTAGTATCCCCAGTTTAAATCAGCCCCAGCATTTT. This codes for CASSIPSLNQPQHF.

This clonotype occurred many times. The chain uses TRBV7-8 and TRBJ2-5; TRBD2 is a possible D gene (6 bases). CDR1 and CDR2 (germline): SGHVS, FQNEAQ. V was cut by 4 bases and J by 5 bases, with 14 bases left in between. The CDR3 is 14 residues long. The CDR3 spells CASSSGTAAETQYF. As DNA, the CDR3 is TGTGCCAGCAGCTCAGGGACTGCCGCTGAGACCCAGTACTTC.

This clonotype has a handful of counts. This chain uses TRBV6-1 with TRBJ1-4, with 7 bases lining up with TRBD1. The V gene's germline CDR1 is MNHNS and CDR2 SASEGT. The CDR3 length is 14 residues. V lost 6 bases to trimming and J lost 4 bases; unmatched junction nucleotides: 5. CDR3 residues: CASRSQGINEKLFF. In nucleotides, the CDR3 is TGTGCCAGCAGATCACAGGGGATTAATGAAAAACTGTTTTTT.

This clonotype turned up a few times. The rearrangement joins TRBV7-9 to TRBJ2-2; D is unclear. The CDR3 has 17 amino acids. V was clipped by 2 bases and J by 5 bases, with 18 bases between them. Germline V gene lookup returns CDR1 SEHNR and CDR2 FQNEAQ (reference sequence). CDR3 sequence reads: CASSLYRGKDWTGELFF. The CDR3 DNA is TGTGCCAGCAGCTTATATCGTGGGAAGGATTGGACCGGGGAGCTGTTTTTT.